This T cell receptor (beta chain) originates from a study of T cells in Graves' hyperthyroidism and ophthalmopathy. Amplified TCR beta CDR3 regions came from RNA transcripts. The HTBI primer set was used in a first-round RT-PCR of the TCR CDR3. TCRdb analysed the multiplex PCR reads with MiXCR anew, one entry per CDR3 protein. The sample contains 600,000 or so distinct CDR3 sequences, around 16% of which appear only once. The V gene lost 7 bases and the J gene lost 3 bases, with 9 bases spanning the gap. The CDR3 loop spans 12 amino acids. CDR1 is LNHDA, CDR2 SQIVND, per germline (reference sequence).

The chain recombines TRBV19 with TRBJ1-1; TRBD1 is a possible D gene (5 bases). Sequencing used blood. This clonotype originated in a woman in her twenties or thirties with Graves' hyperthyroidism. The CDR3 nucleotides are TGTGCCAGTAAGCAAGGGGACACTGAAGCTTTCTTT. This encodes CASKQGDTEAFF.